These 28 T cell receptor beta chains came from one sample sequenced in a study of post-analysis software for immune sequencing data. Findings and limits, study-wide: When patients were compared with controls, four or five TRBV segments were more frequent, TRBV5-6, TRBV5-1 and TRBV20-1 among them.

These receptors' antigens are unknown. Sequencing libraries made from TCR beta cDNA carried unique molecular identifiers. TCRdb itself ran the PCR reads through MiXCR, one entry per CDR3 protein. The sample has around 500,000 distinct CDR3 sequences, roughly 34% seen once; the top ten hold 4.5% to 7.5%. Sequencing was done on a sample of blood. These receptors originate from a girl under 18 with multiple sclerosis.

The CDR3 spells CASSLTGRTPTDTQYF. The CDR3 region has the DNA TGTGCCAGCAGCTTAACGGGCCGGACCCCCACAGATACGCAGTATTTT. This sequence joins TRBV7-3 and TRBJ2-3; D gene ambiguous. The CDR3 has 16 residues. Germline CDR1 SGHTA, CDR2 FQGTGA. Trimming removed 0 bases at V and 2 bases at J, with 12 bases between.

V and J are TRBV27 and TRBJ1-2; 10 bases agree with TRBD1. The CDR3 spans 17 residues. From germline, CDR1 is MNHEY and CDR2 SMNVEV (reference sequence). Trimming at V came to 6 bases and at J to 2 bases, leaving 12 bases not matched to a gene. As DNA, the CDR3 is TGTGCCAGCAGCAAAGCCGTGGGACAGGGGCCCAACTATGGCTACACCTTC. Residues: CASSKAVGQGPNYGYTF.

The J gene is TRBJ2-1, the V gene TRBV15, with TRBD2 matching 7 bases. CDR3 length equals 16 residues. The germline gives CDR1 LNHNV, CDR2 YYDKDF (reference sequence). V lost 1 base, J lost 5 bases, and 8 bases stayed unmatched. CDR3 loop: CATSRGRVAGNNEQFF. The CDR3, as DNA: TGTGCCACCAGCAGAGGTCGAGTAGCGGGTAACAATGAGCAGTTCTTC.

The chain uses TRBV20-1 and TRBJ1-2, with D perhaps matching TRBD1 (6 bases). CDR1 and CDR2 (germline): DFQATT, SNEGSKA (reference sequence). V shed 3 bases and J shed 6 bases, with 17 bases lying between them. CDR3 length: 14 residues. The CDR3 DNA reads TGCAGTGCTAGGGTCCCAGGGGCGCGGCATGGCTACACCTTC. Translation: CSARVPGARHGYTF.

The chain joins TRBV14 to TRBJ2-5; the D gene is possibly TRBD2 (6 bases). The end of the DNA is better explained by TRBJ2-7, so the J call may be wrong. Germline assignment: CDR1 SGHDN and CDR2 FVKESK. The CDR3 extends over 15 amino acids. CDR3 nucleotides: TGTGCCAGCAGCCAAGATCGATGGAGGGGCACCGAGCAGTACTTC. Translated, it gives CASSQDRWRGTEQYF.

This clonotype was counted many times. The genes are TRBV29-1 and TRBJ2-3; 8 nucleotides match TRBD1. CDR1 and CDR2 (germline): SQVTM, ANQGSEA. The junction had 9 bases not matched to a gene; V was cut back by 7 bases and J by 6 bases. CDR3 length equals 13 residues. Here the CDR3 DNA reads TGCAGCGAACGCAGGGGGCTTGTGGATACGCAGTATTTT. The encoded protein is CSERRGLVDTQYF.

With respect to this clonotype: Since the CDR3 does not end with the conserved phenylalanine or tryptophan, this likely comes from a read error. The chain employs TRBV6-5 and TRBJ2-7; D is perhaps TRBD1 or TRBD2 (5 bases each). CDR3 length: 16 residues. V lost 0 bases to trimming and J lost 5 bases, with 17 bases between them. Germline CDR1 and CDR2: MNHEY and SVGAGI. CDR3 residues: CASSYSTPGLGDEQYC. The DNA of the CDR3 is TGTGCCAGCAGTTACTCGACGCCGGGGCTGGGGGACGAGCAGTACTGC.

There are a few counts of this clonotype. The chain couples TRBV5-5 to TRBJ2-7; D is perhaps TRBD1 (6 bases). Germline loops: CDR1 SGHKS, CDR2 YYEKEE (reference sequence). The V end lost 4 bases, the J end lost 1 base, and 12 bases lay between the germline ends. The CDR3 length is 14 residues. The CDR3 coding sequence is TGTGCCAGCAGCGGACAGCGTTTTTCCTACGAGCAGTACTTC. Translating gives CASSGQRFSYEQYF.

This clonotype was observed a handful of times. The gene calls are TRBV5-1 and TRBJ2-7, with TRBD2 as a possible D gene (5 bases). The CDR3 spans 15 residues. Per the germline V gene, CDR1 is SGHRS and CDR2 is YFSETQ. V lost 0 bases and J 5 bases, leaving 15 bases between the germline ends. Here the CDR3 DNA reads TGCGCCAGCAGCTTGGCAGCGGCCCCCGGCCACGAGCAGTACTTC. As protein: CASSLAAAPGHEQYF.

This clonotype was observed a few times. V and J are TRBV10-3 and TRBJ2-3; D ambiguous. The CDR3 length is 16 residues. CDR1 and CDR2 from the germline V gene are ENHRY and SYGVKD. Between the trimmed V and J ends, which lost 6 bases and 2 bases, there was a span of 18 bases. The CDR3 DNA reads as TGTGCCATCAGCGGGCCGCAGGCGACCCTCACAGATACGCAGTATTTT. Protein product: CAISGPQATLTDTQYF.

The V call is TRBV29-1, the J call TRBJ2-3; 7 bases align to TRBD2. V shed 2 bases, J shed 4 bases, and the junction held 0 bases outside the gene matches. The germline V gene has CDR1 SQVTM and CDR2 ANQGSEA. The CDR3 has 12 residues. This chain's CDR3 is CSVESGADTQYF. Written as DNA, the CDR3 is TGCAGCGTTGAAAGCGGGGCAGATACGCAGTATTTT.

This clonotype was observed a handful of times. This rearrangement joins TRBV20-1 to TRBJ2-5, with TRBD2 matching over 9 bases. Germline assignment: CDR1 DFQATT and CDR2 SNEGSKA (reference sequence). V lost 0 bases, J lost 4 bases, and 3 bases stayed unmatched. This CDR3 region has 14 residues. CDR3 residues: CSARDSGGRETQYF. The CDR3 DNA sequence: TGCAGTGCTAGAGATAGCGGGGGCCGAGAGACCCAGTACTTC.

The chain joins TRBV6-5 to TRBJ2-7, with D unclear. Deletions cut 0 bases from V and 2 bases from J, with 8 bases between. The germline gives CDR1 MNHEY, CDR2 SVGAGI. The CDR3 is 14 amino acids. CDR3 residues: CASSYSVDTYEQYF. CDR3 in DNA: TGTGCCAGCAGTTACTCTGTTGATACCTACGAGCAGTACTTC.

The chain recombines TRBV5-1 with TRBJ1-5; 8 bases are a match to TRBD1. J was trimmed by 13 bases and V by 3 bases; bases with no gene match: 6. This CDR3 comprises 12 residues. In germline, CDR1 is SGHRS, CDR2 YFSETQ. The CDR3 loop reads CASSSGTGVQHF. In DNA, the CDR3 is TGCGCCAGCAGCTCGGGGACAGGCGTACAGCATTTT.

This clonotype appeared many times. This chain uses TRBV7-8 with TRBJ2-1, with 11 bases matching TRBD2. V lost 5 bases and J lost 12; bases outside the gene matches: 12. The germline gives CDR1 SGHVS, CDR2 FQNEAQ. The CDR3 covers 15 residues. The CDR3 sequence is CASSPTSGESIGQFF. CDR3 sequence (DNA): TGTGCCAGCAGCCCGACTAGCGGGGAAAGCATAGGGCAGTTCTTC.

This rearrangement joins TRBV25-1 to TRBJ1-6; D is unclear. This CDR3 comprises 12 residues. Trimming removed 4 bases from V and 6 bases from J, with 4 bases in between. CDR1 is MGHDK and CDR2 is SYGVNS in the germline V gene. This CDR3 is CASSVGNSPLHF. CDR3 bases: TGTGCCAGCAGTGTGGGTAATTCACCCCTCCACTTT.

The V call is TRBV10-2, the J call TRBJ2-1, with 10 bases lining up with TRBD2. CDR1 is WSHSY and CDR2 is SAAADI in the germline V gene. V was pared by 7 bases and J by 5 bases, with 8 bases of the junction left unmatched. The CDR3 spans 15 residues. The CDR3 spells CASTEAGGPHNEQFF. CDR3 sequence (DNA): TGCGCCAGCACAGAAGCGGGGGGGCCCCACAATGAGCAGTTCTTC.

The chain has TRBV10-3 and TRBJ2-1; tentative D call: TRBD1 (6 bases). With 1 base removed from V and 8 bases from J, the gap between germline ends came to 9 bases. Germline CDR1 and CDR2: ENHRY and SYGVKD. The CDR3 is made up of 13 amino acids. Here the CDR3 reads CAISEWQGHEQFF. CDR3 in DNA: TGTGCCATCAGTGAGTGGCAGGGGCATGAGCAGTTCTTC.

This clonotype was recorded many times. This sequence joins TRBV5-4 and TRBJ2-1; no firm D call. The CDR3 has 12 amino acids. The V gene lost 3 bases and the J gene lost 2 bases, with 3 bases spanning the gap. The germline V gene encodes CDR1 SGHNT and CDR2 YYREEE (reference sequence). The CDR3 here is CASSWAYNEQFF. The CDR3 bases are TGTGCCAGCAGCTGGGCCTACAATGAGCAGTTCTTC. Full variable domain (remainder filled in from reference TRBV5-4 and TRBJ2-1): ETGVTQSPTHLIKTRGQQVTLRCSSQSGHNTVSWYQQALGQGPQFIFQYYREEENGRGNFPPRFSGLQFPNYSSELNVNALELDDSALYLCASSWAYNEQFFGPGTRLTVL.

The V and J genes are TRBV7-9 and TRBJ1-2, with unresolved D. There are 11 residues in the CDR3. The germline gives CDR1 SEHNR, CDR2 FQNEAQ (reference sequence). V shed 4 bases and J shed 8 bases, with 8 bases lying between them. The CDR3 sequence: CASSSVGGYTF. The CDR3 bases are TGTGCCAGCAGCTCGGTGGGGGGCTACACCTTC.

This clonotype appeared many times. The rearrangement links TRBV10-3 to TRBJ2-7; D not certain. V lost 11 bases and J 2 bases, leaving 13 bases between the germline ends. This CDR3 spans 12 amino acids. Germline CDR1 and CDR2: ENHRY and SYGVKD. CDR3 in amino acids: CAFGPRAYEQYF. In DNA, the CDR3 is TGTGCCTTCGGCCCCCGTGCCTACGAGCAGTACTTC.

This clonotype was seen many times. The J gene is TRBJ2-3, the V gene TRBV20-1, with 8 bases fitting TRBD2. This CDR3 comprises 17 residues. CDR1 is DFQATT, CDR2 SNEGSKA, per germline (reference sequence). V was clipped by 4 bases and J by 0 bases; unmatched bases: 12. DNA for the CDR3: TGCAGTGCTACACCTAACTCGGGGGGGCTTAGCACAGATACGCAGTATTTT. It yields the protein CSATPNSGGLSTDTQYF.

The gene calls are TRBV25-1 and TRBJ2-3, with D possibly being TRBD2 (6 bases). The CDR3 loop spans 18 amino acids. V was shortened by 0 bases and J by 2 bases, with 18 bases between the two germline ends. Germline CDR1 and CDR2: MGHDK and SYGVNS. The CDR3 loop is CASSEYMALASTTDTQYF. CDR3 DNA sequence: TGTGCCAGCAGTGAATATATGGCACTAGCCTCAACCACAGATACGCAGTATTTT.

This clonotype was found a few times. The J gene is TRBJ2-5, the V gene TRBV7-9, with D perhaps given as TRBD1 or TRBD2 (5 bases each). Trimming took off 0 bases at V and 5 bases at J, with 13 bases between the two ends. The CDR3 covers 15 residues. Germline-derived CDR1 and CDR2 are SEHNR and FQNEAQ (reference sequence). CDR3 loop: CASSLALRGTETQYF. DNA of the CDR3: TGTGCCAGCAGCTTAGCGCTAAGAGGGACGGAGACCCAGTACTTC.

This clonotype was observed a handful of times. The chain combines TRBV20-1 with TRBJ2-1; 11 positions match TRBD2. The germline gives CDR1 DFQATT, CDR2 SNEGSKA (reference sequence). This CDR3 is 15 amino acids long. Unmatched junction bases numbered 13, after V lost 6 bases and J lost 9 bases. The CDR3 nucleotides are TGCAGTGCCACTCTAGGGGGTAGCGGGGGGGGTGAGCAGTTCTTC. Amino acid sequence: CSATLGGSGGGEQFF.

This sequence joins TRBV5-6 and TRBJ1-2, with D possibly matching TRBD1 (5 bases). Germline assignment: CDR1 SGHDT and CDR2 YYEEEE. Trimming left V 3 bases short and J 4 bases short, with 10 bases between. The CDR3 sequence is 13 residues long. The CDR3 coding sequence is TGTGCCAGCAGCTCCGGGGCAATCTATGGCTACACCTTC. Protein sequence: CASSSGAIYGYTF.

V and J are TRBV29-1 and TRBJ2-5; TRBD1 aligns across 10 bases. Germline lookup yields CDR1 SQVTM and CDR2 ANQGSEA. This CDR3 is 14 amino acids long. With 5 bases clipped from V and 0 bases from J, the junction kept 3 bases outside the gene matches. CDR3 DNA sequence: TGCAGCGTTTCCGGACAGGGGGACCAAGAGACCCAGTACTTC. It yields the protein CSVSGQGDQETQYF.

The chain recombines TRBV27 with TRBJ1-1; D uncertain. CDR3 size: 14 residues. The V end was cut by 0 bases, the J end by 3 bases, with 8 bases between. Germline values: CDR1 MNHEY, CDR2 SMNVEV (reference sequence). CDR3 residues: CASSLSGRYTEAFF. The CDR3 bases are TGTGCCAGCAGTTTATCCGGGAGATACACTGAAGCTTTCTTT.